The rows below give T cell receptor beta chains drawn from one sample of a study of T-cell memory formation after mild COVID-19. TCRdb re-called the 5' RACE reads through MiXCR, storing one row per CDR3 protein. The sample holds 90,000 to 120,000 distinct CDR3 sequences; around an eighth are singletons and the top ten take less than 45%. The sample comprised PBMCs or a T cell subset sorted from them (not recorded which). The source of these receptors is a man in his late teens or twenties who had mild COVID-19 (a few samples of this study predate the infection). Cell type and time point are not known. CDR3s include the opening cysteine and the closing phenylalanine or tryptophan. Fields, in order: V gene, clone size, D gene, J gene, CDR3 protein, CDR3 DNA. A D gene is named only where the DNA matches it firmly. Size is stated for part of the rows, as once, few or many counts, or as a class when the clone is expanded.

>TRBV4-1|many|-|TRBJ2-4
CASSYLSLGPIAKNIQYF
TGCGCCAGCAGCTACCTGTCTTTGGGACCAATAGCCAAAAACATTCAGTACTTC
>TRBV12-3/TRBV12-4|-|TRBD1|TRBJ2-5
CASSPRGTGDETQYF
TGTGCCAGCAGTCCCAGGGGGACAGGGGACGAGACCCAGTACTTC
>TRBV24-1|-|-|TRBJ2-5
CATSDEQGPPWETQYF
TGTGCCACCAGTGATGAACAGGGCCCGCCATGGGAGACCCAGTACTTC
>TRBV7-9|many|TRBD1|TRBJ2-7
CASSPRRTGAYEQYF
TGTGCCAGCAGCCCCAGAAGGACAGGCGCCTACGAGCAGTACTTC
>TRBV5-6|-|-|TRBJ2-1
CASSFGRAPYNEQFF
TGTGCCAGCAGCTTTGGAAGGGCCCCCTACAATGAGCAGTTCTTC
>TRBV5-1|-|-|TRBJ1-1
CASSSMGGDAFF
TGCGCCAGCAGTTCAATGGGGGGCGATGCTTTCTTT
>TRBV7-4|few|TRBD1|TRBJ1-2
CASSGGTDSPLGYTF
TGTGCCAGCAGCGGCGGGACAGACTCCCCCTTAGGCTACACCTTC
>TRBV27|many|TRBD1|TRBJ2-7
CASSRTGLGYEQYF
TGTGCCAGCAGTCGGACAGGGCTGGGCTACGAGCAGTACTTC
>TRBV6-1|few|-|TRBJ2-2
CASSEGAETGELFF
TGTGCCAGCAGTGAAGGGGCAGAAACCGGGGAGCTGTTTTTT
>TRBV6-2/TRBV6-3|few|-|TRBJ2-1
CASSYGRENEQFF
TGTGCCAGCAGTTACGGCAGGGAGAATGAGCAGTTCTTC
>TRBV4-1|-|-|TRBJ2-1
CASSQVGLLGNEQFF
TGCGCCAGCAGCCAAGTCGGCTTGCTGGGGAATGAGCAGTTCTTC
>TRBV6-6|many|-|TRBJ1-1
CASSSRGMNTEAFF
TGTGCCAGCAGTTCTAGGGGGATGAACACTGAAGCTTTCTTT
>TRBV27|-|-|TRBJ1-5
CASSYRVYQPQHF
TGTGCCAGCAGTTATCGGGTGTATCAGCCCCAGCATTTT
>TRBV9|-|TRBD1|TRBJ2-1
CASSVGDREYNEQFF
TGTGCCAGCAGCGTAGGAGACAGGGAGTACAATGAGCAGTTCTTC
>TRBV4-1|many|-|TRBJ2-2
CASSQAWGTGELFF
TGCGCCAGCAGCCAAGCTTGGGGTACCGGGGAGCTGTTTTTT
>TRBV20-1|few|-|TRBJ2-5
CSARSASQETQYF
TGCAGTGCTAGATCAGCTAGCCAAGAGACCCAGTACTTC
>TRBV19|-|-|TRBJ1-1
CASSVWSGVNTEAFF
TGTGCCAGTAGTGTTTGGTCAGGAGTGAACACTGAAGCTTTCTTT
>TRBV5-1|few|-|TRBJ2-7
CASNPTSQGSYEQYF
TGCGCCAGCAACCCGACGTCACAGGGTTCCTACGAGCAGTACTTC
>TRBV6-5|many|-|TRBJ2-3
CASSSLGADTQYF
TGTGCCAGCAGTTCCTTGGGGGCAGATACGCAGTATTTT
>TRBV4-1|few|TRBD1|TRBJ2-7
CASSQTGTASYEQYF
TGCGCCAGCAGCCAAACCGGGACAGCATCCTACGAGCAGTACTTC
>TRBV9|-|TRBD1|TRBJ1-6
CASSEWTGVNSPLHF
TGTGCCAGCAGCGAGTGGACAGGGGTAAATTCACCCCTCCACTTT